This T cell receptor (beta chain) stems from a study of cytomegalovirus exposure and HLA in healthy donors. With 60 Vbeta and 13 Jbeta primers, the PCR was carried out. Repertoires were generated with immunoSEQ multiplex PCR, while TCRdb's copy carries only in-frame clones and drops some. The data show some 130,000 clones, with approximately 62% seen just once and about 1.5% held by the top ten. The CDR3 runs to 15 residues. Germline assignment: CDR1 MDHEN and CDR2 SYDVKM. With 8 bases removed from V and 1 base from J, the gap between germline ends came to 15 bases. Sequencing was done on a sample of PBMCs. The rearrangement links TRBV28 to TRBJ1-5, with D tentatively TRBD1 (6 bases). This clonotype was obtained from a human donor in good health. The CDR3 DNA reads TGTGCCAGCTTTCAGGGGACGGTCAGCAATCAGCCCCAGCATTTT. It translates to CASFQGTVSNQPQHF.